The 18 T cell receptor beta chains below all came from one sample that was sequenced in a study of chemoradiotherapy in HPV16-positive cancers. The assay was immunoSEQ multiplex PCR, and TCRdb's table has in-frame clones only and misses some. This sample has tens of thousands of clones, with 76% found just once. The source was blood, collected from a patient who underwent chemoradiotherapy. The receptors were gathered from a human donor with HPV-associated anogenital cancer.

This chain links TRBV15 with TRBJ2-4; 7 nucleotides agree with TRBD1. Germline values: CDR1 LNHNV, CDR2 YYDKDF (reference sequence). V dropped 3 bases and J dropped 6; count of bases not matched to a gene: 5. CDR3 length equals 14 residues. The CDR3 sequence is CATSRTQGTNIQYF. The CDR3 region has the DNA TGTGCCACCAGCAGGACACAGGGGACAAACATTCAGTACTTC.

The chain uses TRBV14 and TRBJ2-2, with a tentative D call TRBD1 (6 bases). The V end was cut by 2 bases, the J end by 9 bases, with 19 bases between. The CDR3 covers 16 residues. The V gene's germline CDR1 is SGHDN and CDR2 FVKESK. CDR3 nucleotide sequence: TGTGCCAGCAGCCAAACTAGGACAGCCTTGATACGGGAGCTGTTTTTT. Translating it yields CASSQTRTALIRELFF.

This clone has only a few counts. CDR3 sequence: CASSQDLLAGRTGELFF. The CDR3 DNA sequence: TGCGCCAGCAGCCAAGATCTGCTAGCGGGTCGCACCGGGGAGCTGTTTTTT. The chain has TRBV4-1 and TRBJ2-2, with 8 bases identical to TRBD2. The ends lost 0 bases at V and 4 bases at J; junction bases unmatched: 7. Germline lookup yields CDR1 MGHRA and CDR2 YSYEKL. The CDR3 loop spans 17 amino acids.

The genes are TRBV19 and TRBJ1-3; possibly TRBD1 for D (5 bases). The CDR3 runs 15 residues. Deletions cut 3 bases from V and 3 bases from J, with 12 bases between. CDR1 and CDR2 (germline): LNHDA, SQIVND (reference sequence). The CDR3 is CASSMWGGRGNTIYF. For the CDR3, the DNA is TGTGCCAGTAGTATGTGGGGCGGGCGTGGAAACACCATATATTTT.

The chain combines TRBV6-5 with TRBJ2-2; possibly TRBD2 for D (6 bases). This CDR3 comprises 14 residues. Germline CDR1 is MNHEY and CDR2 is SVGAGI. The V and J ends lost 5 bases and 6 bases respectively, with 13 bases between them. The CDR3 is CASSPRRRAGELFF. The CDR3 DNA is TGTGCCAGCAGTCCCCGGCGGAGGGCCGGGGAGCTGTTTTTT.

This rearrangement joins TRBV18 to TRBJ2-7; either TRBD1 or TRBD2 may fit D (6 bases each). This CDR3 has 16 residues. Germline V CDR1 and CDR2: KGHSH, LQKENI. With 0 bases removed from V and 2 bases from J, the gap between germline ends came to 14 bases. The CDR3 protein is CASSPPEGHAAYEQYF. The CDR3 DNA sequence: TGTGCCAGCTCACCACCGGAGGGACACGCTGCCTACGAGCAGTACTTC.

This clone was found a few times. The chain is built from TRBV28 and TRBJ1-5; D ambiguous. The CDR3 has 11 residues. V was cut by 7 bases and J by 6 bases, with 7 bases left in between. Per germline, CDR1 MDHEN and CDR2 SYDVKM. The CDR3 loop is CASNSIQPQHF. DNA for the CDR3: TGTGCCAGCAATTCTATTCAGCCCCAGCATTTT.

This chain uses TRBV5-1 with TRBJ2-1; TRBD2 matches 8 bases. The length of the CDR3 is 13 residues. Germline CDR1 is SGHRS and CDR2 is YFSETQ. With 6 bases clipped from V and 8 bases from J, the junction kept 7 bases outside the gene matches. The CDR3 DNA sequence: TGCGCCAGCACCCACAAGACTAGCGATGAGCAGTTCTTC. Encoded protein: CASTHKTSDEQFF.

The V gene is TRBV13, the J gene TRBJ2-5, with D possibly TRBD2 on 5 matching bases. V gave up 5 bases and J gave up 2 bases, with 15 bases separating them. The CDR3 totals 15 residues. The germline V gene encodes CDR1 PRHDT and CDR2 FYEKMQ (reference sequence). The CDR3 DNA sequence: TGTGCCAGCAGCCCCCCGGACTCCAGGCAAGAGACCCAGTACTTC. Translation gives CASSPPDSRQETQYF.

The CDR3 reads CATSRAGQNYEQYF. CDR3 DNA: TGTGCCACCAGCAGAGCGGGACAGAACTACGAGCAGTACTTC. This chain uses TRBV15 with TRBJ2-7, with 7 bases fitting TRBD1. The CDR3 length is 14 residues. V lost 1 base and J lost 3; bases outside the gene matches: 3. Germline loops: CDR1 LNHNV, CDR2 YYDKDF (reference sequence).

As DNA, the CDR3 is TGTGCCAGCAGCGTAGAAGGCTTTAATCCCCCTAATGAGCAGTTCTTC. Residues: CASSVEGFNPPNEQFF. The chain uses TRBV9 and TRBJ2-1, with D unresolved. V was cut by 0 bases and J by 7 bases, with 17 bases left in between. CDR3 size: 16 residues. The germline V gene has CDR1 SGDLS and CDR2 YYNGEE.

The chain has TRBV7-2 and TRBJ1-2; TRBD1 matches at 8 bases. Germline CDR1 SGHTA, CDR2 FQGNSA. The CDR3 extends over 15 amino acids. Losses at the gene ends were 5 bases for V and 6 bases for J; bases not matched to a gene: 11. The CDR3 here is CASSADRGPQDGYTF. CDR3 DNA: TGTGCCAGCAGCGCTGACAGGGGTCCCCAGGATGGCTACACCTTC.

This chain uses TRBV10-3 with TRBJ1-1, with TRBD1 identical over 7 bases. Germline V gives CDR1 ENHRY, CDR2 SYGVKD. This CDR3 has 14 residues. V shed 6 bases and J 1 base; nucleotides not matched to a gene: 5. CDR3: CAIRGGQRNTEAFF. In DNA, the CDR3 is TGTGCCATCAGGGGGGGACAGAGGAACACTGAAGCTTTCTTT.

The rearrangement uses TRBV5-8 and TRBJ2-7; D gene ambiguous. The CDR3 has 11 residues. V lost 4 bases, J lost 1 base, and 3 bases lay in between. From germline, CDR1 is SGHTS and CDR2 YDEGEE. The CDR3 loop reads CASSRSYEQYF. The CDR3 nucleotides read TGTGCCAGCAGCCGTTCCTACGAGCAGTACTTC.

This clone was detected once. This chain joins TRBV19 and TRBJ2-5; 9 bases are shared with TRBD1. The CDR3 runs to 13 residues. Losses at the gene ends were 7 bases for V and 4 bases for J; bases not matched to a gene: 4. In germline, CDR1 is LNHDA, CDR2 SQIVND (reference sequence). The CDR3 DNA reads as TGTGCCAGTATCCCGACAGGGGGAGAGACCCAGTACTTC. This codes for CASIPTGGETQYF.

Note on this clone: The sample has other DNA sequences that encode this CDR3 too. The chain carries TRBV9 and TRBJ1-2, with no clear D. V was cut by 0 bases and J by 0 bases, with 6 bases left in between. The CDR3 runs 14 residues. Germline assignment: CDR1 SGDLS and CDR2 YYNGEE. The CDR3 loop reads CASSVGGANYGYTF. The CDR3 coding sequence is TGTGCCAGCAGCGTAGGAGGAGCTAACTATGGCTACACCTTC.

The chain joins TRBV5-1 to TRBJ2-7; D gene ambiguous. The CDR3 is 13 amino acids. Deletions cut 3 bases from V and 2 bases from J, with 9 bases between. Germline V gene sequence: CDR1 SGHRS, CDR2 YFSETQ. CDR3 sequence (DNA): TGCGCCAGCAGCTCGCCCGGGCCCTACGAGCAGTACTTC. It codes for CASSSPGPYEQYF.

The chain uses TRBV10-3 and TRBJ2-7; D ambiguous. This CDR3 has 13 amino acids. V lost 0 bases and J 1 base, leaving 4 bases between the germline ends. Per the germline V gene, CDR1 is ENHRY and CDR2 is SYGVKD. Here the CDR3 reads CAISESVSYEQYF. The CDR3 region has the DNA TGTGCCATCAGTGAGTCGGTTTCCTACGAGCAGTACTTC.